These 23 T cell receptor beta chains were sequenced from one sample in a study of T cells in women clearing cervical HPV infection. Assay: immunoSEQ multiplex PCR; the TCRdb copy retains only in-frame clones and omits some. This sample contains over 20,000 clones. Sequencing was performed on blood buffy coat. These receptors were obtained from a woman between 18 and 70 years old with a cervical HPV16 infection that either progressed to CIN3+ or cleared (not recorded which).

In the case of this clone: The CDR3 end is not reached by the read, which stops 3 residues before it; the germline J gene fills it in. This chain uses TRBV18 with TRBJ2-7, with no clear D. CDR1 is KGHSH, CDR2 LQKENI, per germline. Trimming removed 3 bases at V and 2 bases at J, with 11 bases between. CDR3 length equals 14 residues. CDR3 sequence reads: CASSPGQTTYEQYF. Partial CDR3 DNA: TGTGCCAGCTCACCGGGCCAGACCACCTACGAG.

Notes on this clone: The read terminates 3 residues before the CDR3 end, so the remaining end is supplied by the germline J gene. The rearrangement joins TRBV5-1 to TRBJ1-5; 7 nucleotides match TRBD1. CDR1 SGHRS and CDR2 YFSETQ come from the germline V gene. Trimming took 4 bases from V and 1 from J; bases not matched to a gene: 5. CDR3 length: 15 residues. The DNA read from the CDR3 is TGCGCCAGCAGCAGGACAGGCCAGAGCAATCAGCCC. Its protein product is CASSRTGQSNQP. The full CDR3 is CASSRTGQSNQPQHF.

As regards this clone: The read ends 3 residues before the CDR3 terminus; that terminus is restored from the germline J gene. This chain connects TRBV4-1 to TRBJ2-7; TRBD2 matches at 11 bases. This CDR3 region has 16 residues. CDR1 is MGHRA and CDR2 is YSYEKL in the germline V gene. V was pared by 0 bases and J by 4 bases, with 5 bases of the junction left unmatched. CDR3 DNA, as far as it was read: TGCGCCAGCAGCCAAGACCCTAGCGGGAGGACTTACGAG. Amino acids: CASSQDPSGRTYE. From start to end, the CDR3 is CASSQDPSGRTYEQYF.

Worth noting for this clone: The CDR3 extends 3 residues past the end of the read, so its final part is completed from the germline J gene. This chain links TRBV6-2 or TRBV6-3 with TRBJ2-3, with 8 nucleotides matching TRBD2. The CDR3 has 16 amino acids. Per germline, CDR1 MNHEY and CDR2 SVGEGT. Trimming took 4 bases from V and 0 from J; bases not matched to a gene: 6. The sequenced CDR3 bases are TGTGCCAGCAGTTGGCCAGCGGGGGAGAGCACAGATACG. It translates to CASSWPAGESTDT. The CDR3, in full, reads CASSWPAGESTDTQYF.

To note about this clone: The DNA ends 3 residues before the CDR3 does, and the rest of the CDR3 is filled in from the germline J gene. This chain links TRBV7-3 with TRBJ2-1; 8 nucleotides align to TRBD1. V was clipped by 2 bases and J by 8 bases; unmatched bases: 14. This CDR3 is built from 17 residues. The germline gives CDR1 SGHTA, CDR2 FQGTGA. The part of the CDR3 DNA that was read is TGTGCCAGCAGCTTATCTCCCGGACAGGGATATGGGGATGAG. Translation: CASSLSPGQGYGDE. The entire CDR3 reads CASSLSPGQGYGDEQFF.

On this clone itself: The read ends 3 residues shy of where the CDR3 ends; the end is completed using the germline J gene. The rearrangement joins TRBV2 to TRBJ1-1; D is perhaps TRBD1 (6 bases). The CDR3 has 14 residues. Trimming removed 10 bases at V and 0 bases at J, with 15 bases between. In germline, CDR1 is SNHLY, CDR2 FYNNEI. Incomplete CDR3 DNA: TGTGCCACCATACAGGGTTACTTGAACACTGAA. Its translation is CATIQGYLNTE. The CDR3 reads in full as CATIQGYLNTEAFF.

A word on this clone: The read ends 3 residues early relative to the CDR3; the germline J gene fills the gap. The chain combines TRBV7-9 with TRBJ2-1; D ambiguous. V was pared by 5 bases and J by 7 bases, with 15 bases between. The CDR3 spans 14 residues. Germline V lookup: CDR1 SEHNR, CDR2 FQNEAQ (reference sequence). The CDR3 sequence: CASSLVAENNEQFF. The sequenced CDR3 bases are TGTGCCAGCAGCCTCGTGGCAGAGAATAATGAG.

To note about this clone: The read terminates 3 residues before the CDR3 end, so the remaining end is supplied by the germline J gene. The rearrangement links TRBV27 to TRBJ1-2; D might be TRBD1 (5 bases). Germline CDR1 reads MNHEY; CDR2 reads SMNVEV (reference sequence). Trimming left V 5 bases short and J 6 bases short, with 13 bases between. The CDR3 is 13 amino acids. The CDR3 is CASSRGWGDGYTF. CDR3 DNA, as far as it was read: TGTGCCAGCAGTCGGGGGTGGGGGGATGGC.

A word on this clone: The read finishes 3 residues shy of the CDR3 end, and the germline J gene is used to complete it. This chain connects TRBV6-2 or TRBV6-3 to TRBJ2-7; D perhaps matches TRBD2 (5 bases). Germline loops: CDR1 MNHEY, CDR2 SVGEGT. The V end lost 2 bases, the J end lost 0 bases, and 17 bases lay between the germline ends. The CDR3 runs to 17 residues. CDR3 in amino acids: CASSYQAHRGFSYEQYF. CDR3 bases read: TGTGCCAGCAGTTACCAAGCCCACCGAGGGTTCTCCTACGAG.

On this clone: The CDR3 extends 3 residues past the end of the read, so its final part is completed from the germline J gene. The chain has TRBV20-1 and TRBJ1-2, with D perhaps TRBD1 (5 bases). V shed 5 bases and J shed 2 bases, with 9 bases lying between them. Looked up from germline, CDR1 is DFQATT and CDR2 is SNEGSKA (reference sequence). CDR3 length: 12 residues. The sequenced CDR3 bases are TGCAGTGCTGAGAAGGGGAACTATGGC. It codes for CSAEKGNYG. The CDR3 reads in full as CSAEKGNYGYTF.

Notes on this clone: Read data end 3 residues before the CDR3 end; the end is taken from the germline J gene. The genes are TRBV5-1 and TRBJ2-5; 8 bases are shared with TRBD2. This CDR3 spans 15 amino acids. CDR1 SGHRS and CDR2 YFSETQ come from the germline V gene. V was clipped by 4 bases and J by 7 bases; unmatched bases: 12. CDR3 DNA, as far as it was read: TGCGCCAGCAGCGCGGAGGGACTAGTGTTCGGGACC. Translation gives CASSAEGLVFGT. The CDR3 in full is CASSAEGLVFGTQYF.

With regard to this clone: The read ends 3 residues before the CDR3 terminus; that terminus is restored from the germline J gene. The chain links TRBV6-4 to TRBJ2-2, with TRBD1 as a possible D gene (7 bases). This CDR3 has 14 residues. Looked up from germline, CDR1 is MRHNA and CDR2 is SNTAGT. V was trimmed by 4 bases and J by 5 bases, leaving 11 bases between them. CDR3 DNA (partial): TGTGCCAGCAGTGGACAGGGAGGAACCGGGGAG. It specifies CASSGQGGTGE. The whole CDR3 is CASSGQGGTGELFF.

Incomplete CDR3 DNA: TGTGCCAGCAGCATCAGGGTTAGCGGC. It yields the protein CASSIRVSG. The entire CDR3 protein is CASSIRVSGYTF. The gene calls are TRBV11-2 and TRBJ1-2; TRBD1 might be the D (5 bases). The read comes to an end 3 residues before the CDR3 does, leaving the germline J gene to fill in the end. The CDR3 length is 12 residues. Germline V gives CDR1 SGHAT, CDR2 FQNNGV.

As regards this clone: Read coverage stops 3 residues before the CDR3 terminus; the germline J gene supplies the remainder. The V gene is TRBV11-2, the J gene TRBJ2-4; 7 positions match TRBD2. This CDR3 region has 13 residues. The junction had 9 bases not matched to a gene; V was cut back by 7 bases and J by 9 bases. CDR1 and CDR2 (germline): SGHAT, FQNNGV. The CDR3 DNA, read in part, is TGTGCCAGCACCCCGGGGGGTCGGGGCATT. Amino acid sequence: CASTPGGRGI. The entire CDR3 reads CASTPGGRGIQYF. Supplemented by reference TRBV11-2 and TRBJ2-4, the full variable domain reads EAGVAQSPRYKIIEKRQSVAFWCNPISGHATLYWYQQILGQGPKLLIQFQNNGVVDDSQLPKDRFSAERLKGVDSTLKIQPAKLEDSAVYLCASTPGGRGIQYFGAGTRLSVL.

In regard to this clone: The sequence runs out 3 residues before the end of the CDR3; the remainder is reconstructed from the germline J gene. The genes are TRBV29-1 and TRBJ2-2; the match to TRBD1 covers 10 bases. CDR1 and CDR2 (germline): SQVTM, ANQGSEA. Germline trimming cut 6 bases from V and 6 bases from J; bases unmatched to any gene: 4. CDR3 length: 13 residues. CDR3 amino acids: CSVRQGAAGELFF. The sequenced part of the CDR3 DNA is TGCAGCGTGCGACAGGGGGCGGCCGGGGAG.

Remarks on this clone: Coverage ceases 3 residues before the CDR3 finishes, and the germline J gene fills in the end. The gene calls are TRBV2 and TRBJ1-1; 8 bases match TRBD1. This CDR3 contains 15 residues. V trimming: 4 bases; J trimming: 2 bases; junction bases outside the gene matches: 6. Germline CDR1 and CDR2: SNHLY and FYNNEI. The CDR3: CASSAIQGANTEAFF. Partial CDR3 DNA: TGTGCCAGCAGTGCGATCCAGGGGGCTAACACTGAA.

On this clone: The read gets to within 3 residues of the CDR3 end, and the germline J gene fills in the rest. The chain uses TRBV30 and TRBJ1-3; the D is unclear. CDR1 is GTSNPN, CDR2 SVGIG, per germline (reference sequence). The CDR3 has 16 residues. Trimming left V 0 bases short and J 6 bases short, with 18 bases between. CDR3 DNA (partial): TGTGCCTGGAGTGTACGAATGAGTACAATCGTAAACACC. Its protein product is CAWSVRMSTIVNT. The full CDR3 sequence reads CAWSVRMSTIVNTIYF.

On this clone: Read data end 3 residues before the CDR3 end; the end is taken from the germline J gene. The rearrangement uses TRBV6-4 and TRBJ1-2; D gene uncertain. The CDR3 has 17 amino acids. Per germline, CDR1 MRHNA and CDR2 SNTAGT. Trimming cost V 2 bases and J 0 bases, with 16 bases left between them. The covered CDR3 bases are TGTGCCAGCAGTGACCAAGATCAACGAGCTACTAACTATGGC. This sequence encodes CASSDQDQRATNYG. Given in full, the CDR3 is CASSDQDQRATNYGYTF.

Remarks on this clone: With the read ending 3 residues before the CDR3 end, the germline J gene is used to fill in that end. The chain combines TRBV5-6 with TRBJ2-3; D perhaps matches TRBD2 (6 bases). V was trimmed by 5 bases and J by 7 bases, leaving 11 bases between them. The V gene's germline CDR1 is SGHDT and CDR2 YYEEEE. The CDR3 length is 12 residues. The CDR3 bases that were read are TGTGCCAGCAGACGGGACTCTAATACG. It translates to CASRRDSNT. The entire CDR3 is CASRRDSNTQYF.

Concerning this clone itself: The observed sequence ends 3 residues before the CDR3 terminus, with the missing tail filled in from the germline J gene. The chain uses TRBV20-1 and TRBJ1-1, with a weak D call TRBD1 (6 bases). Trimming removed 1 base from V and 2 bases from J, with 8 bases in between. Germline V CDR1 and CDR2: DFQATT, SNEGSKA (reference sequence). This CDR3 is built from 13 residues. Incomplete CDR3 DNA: TGCAGTGCTAGAGCGGACAGAAACACTGAA. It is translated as CSARADRNTE. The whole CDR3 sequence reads CSARADRNTEAFF.

CDR3 DNA (partial): TGTGCCAGCAGCTTATCAGGGTACGGGGCCAACGTC. Encoded protein: CASSLSGYGANV. In full, the CDR3 reads CASSLSGYGANVLTF. The V gene is TRBV11-3, the J gene TRBJ2-6, with a weak D call TRBD1 (5 bases). With the read ending 3 residues before the CDR3 end, the germline J gene is used to fill in that end. CDR1 is SGHNT, CDR2 YENEEA, per germline. The CDR3 runs 15 residues. Deletions cut 2 bases from V and 4 bases from J, with 9 bases between. Variable domain in full (rest from reference TRBV11-3 and TRBJ2-6): EAGVVQSPRYKIIEKKQPVAFWCNPISGHNTLYWYLQNLGQGPELLIRYENEEAVDDSQLPKDRFSAERLKGVDSTLKIQPAELGDSAVYLCASSLSGYGANVLTFGAGSRLTVL.

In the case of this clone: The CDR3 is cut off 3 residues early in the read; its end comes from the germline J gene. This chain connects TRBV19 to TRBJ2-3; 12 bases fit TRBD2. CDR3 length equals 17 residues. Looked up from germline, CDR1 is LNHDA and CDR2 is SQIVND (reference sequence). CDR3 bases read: TGTGGCAGAGGGCTAGCGGGAGGGAACCCCCCTTCAGATACG. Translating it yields CGRGLAGGNPPSDT. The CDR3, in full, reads CGRGLAGGNPPSDTQYF.

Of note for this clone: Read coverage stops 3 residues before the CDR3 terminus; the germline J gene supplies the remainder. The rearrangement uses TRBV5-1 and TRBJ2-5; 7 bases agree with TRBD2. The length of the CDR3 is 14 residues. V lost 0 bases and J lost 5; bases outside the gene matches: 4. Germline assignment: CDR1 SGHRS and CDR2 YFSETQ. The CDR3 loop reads CASSLDVSGETQYF. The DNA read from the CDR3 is TGCGCCAGCAGCTTGGATGTTAGCGGGGAGACC.